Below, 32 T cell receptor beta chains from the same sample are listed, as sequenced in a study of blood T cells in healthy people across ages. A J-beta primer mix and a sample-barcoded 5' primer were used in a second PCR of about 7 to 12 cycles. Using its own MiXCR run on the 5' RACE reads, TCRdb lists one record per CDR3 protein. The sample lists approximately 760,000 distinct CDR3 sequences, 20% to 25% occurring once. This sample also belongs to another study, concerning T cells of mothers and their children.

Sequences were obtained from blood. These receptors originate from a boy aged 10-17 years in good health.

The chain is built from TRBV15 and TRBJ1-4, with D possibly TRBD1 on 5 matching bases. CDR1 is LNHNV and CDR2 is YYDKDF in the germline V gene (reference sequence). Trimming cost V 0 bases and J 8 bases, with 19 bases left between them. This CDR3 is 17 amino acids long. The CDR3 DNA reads TGTGCCACCAGCAGAGAGAGTCCGCCTAGGACACGCGAAAAACTGTTTTTT. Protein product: CATSRESPPRTREKLFF.

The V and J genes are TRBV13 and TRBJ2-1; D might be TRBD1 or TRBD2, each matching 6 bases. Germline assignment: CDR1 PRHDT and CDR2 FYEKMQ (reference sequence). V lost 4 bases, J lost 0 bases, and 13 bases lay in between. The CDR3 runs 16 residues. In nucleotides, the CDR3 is TGTGCCAGCAGCTGGGGGGCAAGTGTCTCCTACAATGAGCAGTTCTTC. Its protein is CASSWGASVSYNEQFF.

The CDR3 nucleotides are TGTGCCAGCAGTGCCCGCGAACAGGCCATGGACGAGCAGTACTTC. Its protein is CASSAREQAMDEQYF. The chain recombines TRBV6-4 with TRBJ2-7, with D perhaps TRBD1 (5 bases). There are 15 residues in the CDR3. With 4 bases removed from V and 5 bases from J, the gap between germline ends came to 18 bases. Looked up from germline, CDR1 is MRHNA and CDR2 is SNTAGT.

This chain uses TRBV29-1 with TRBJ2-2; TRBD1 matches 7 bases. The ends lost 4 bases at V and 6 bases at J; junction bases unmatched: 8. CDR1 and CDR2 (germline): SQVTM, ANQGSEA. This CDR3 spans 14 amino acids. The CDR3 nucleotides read TGCAGCGTTGCTGAGGGACAGTGGCCCGGGGAGCTGTTTTTT. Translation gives CSVAEGQWPGELFF.

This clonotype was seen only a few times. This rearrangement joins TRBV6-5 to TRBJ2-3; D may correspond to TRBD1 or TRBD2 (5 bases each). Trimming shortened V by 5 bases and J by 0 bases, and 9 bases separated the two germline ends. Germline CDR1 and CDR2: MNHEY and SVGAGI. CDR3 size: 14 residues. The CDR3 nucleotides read TGTGCCAGCAGTCTTCGGGACAGCACAGATACGCAGTATTTT. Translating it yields CASSLRDSTDTQYF.

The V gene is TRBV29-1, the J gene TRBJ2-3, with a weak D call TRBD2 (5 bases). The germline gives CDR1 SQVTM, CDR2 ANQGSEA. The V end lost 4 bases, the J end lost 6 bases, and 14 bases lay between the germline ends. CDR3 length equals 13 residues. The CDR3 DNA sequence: TGCAGCGTTGCCGGAGGCAGACTTGATACGCAGTATTTT. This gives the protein CSVAGGRLDTQYF.

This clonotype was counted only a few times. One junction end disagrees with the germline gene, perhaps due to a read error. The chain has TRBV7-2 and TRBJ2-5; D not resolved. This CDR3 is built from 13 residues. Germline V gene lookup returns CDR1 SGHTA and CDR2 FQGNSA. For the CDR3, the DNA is TGTGCCAGCAGCCCGCTAGTTGGAGAGGCCCAGTACTTC. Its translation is CASSPLVGEAQYF. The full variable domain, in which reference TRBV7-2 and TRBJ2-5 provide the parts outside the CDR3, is GAGVSQSPSNKVTEKGKDVELRCDPISGHTALYWYRQSLGQGLEFLIYFQGNSAPDKSGLPSDRFSAERTGGSVSTLTIQRTQQEDSAVYLCASSPLVGEAQYFGPGTRLLVL.

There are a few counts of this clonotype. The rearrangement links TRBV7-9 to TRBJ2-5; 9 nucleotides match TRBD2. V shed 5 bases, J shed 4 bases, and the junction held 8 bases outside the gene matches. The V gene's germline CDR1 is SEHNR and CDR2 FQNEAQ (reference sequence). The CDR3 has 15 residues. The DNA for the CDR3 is TGTGCCAGCAGCACAATAGCGGGGGCTCTAGAGACCCAGTACTTC. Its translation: CASSTIAGALETQYF.

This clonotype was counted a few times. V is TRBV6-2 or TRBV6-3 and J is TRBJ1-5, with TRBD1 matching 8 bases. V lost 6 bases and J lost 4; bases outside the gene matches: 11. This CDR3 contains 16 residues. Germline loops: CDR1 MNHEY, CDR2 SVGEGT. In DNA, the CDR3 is TGTGCCAGCAGCTACGACAGGGGAATTGGAAATCAGCCCCAGCATTTT. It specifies CASSYDRGIGNQPQHF.

For the CDR3, the DNA is TGCAGCGTTGTTGGACAGGAGGCAAGGGGAGAGCAGTACTTC. This encodes CSVVGQEARGEQYF. The V and J genes are TRBV29-1 and TRBJ2-7, with 7 bases identical to TRBD1. V lost 4 bases to trimming and J lost 7 bases; unmatched junction nucleotides: 13. The germline CDR1 and CDR2 sequences are SQVTM and ANQGSEA. CDR3 length equals 14 residues.

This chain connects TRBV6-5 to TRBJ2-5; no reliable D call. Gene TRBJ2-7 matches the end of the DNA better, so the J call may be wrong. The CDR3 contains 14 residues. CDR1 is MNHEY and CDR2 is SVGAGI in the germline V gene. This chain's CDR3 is CASGVGPSSYEQYF. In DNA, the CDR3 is TGTGCCAGCGGGGTCGGTCCGTCCTCCTACGAGCAGTACTTC.

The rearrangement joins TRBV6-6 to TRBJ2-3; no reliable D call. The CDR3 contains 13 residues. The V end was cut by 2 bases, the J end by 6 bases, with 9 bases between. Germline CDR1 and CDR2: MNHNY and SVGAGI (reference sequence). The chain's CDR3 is CASSYLLGDTQYF. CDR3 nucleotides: TGTGCCAGCAGTTACCTCCTAGGGGATACGCAGTATTTT.

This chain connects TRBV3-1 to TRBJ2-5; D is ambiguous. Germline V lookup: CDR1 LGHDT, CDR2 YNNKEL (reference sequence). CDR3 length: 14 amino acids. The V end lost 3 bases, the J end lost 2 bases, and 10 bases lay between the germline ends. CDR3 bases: TGTGCCAGCAGCCACAAGATCCGGCAAGAGACCCAGTACTTC. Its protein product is CASSHKIRQETQYF.

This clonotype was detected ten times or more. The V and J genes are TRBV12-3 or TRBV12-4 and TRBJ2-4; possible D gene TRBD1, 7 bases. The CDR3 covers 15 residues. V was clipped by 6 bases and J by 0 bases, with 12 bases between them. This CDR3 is CASSPGGLAKNIQYF. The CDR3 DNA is TGTGCCAGCAGCCCAGGGGGACTAGCCAAAAACATTCAGTACTTC.

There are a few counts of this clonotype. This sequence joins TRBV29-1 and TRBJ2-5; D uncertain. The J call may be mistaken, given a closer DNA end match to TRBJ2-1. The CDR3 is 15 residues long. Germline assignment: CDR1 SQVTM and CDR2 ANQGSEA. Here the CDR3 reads CSVAYPQAHYNEQFF. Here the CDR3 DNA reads TGCAGCGTTGCCTACCCCCAGGCCCACTACAATGAGCAGTTCTTC.

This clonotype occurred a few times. CDR3 region: CAISGGNRDCGYTF. Written as DNA, the CDR3 is TGTGCCATCAGTGGAGGGAACAGAGACTGTGGCTACACCTTC. The V call is TRBV10-3, the J call TRBJ1-2; no clear D gene. The germline CDR1 and CDR2 sequences are ENHRY and SYGVKD. Trimming pared 4 bases from V and 7 bases from J, leaving 16 bases between. This CDR3 is built from 14 residues.

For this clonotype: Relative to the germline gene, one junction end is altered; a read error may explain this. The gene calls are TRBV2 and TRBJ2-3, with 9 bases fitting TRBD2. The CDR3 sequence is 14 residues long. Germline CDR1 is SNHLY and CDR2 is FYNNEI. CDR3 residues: CASIEASGRDTQYF. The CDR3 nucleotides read TGTGCCAGCATTGAAGCGAGCGGGAGGGATACGCAGTATTTT.

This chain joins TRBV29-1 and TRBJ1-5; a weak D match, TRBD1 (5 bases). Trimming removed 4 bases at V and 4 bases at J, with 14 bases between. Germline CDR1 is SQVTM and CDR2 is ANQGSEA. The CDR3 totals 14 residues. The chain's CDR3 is CSVGGGTDNQPQHF. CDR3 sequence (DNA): TGCAGCGTTGGTGGGGGAACAGATAATCAGCCCCAGCATTTT.

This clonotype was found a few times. The CDR3 nucleotides are TGTGCCAGCAGGGACGTATACTCCTACGAGCAGTACTTC. Its translation is CASRDVYSYEQYF. The rearrangement joins TRBV28 to TRBJ2-7; D unclear. The V gene lost 6 bases and the J gene lost 0 bases, with 9 bases spanning the gap. Per the germline V gene, CDR1 is MDHEN and CDR2 is SYDVKM. This CDR3 contains 13 residues.

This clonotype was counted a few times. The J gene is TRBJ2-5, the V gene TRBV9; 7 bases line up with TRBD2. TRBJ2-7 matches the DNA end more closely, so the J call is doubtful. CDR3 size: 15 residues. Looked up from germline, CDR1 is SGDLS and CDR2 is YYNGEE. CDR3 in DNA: TGTGCCAGCAGCGTAGAAGCAGTCGGGGGGAACGAGCAGTACTTC. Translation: CASSVEAVGGNEQYF.

For the CDR3, the DNA is TGCGCCAGCAGCCAAGATCAGGGACAGGATAATTCACCCCTCCACTTT. This gives the protein CASSQDQGQDNSPLHF. The rearrangement links TRBV4-1 to TRBJ1-6, with 8 nucleotides matching TRBD1. The CDR3 is made up of 16 amino acids. The trim removed 0 bases at V and 5 bases at J, leaving 3 bases unmatched. Germline V gene lookup returns CDR1 MGHRA and CDR2 YSYEKL.

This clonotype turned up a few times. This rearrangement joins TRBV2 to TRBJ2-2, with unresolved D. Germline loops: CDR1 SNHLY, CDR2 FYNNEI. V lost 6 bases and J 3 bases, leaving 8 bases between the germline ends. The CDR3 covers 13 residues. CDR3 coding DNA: TGTGCCAGCAGGGAACAGTACACCGGGGAGCTGTTTTTT. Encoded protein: CASREQYTGELFF.

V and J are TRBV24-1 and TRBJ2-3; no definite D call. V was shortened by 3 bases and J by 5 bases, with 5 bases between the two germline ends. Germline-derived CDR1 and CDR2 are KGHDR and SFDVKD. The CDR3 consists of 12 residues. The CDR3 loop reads CATSDVGDTQYF. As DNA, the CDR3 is TGTGCCACCAGTGATGTCGGAGATACGCAGTATTTT.

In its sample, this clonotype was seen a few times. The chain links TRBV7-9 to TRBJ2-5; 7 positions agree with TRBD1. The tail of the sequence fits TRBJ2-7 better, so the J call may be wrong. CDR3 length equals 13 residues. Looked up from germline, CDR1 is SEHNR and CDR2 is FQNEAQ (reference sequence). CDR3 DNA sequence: TGTGCCACCCGCGGACAGGAGGCCTACGAGCAGTACTTC. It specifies CATRGQEAYEQYF.

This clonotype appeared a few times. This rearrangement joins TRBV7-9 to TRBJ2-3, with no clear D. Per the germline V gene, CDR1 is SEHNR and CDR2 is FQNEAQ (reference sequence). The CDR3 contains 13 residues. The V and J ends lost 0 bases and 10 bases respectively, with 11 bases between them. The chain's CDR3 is CASSLALPLAQYF. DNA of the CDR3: TGTGCCAGCAGCTTAGCTTTACCTTTGGCGCAGTATTTT.

CDR3 sequence: CASRTRMGAGTDTQYF. The CDR3 DNA reads as TGTGCCAGCAGGACGAGAATGGGGGCCGGCACAGATACGCAGTATTTT. The chain carries TRBV7-9 and TRBJ2-3; TRBD1 might be the D (6 bases). The CDR3 is 16 residues long. CDR1 is SEHNR and CDR2 is FQNEAQ in the germline V gene (reference sequence). V gave up 6 bases and J gave up 1 base, with 17 bases separating them. The full variable domain, completed using reference TRBV7-9 and TRBJ2-3, is DTGVSQNPRHKITKRGQNVTFRCDPISEHNRLYWYRQTLGQGPEFLTYFQNEAQLEKSRLLSDRFSAERPKGSFSTLEIQRTEQGDSAMYLCASRTRMGAGTDTQYFGPGTRLTVL.

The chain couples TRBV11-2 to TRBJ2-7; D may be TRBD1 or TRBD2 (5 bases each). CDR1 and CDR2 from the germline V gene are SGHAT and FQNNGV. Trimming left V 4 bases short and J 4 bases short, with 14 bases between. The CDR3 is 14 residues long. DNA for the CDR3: TGTGCCAGCAGCTCCGGGGCAGAAACGTACGAGCAGTACTTC. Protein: CASSSGAETYEQYF.

CDR3 amino acids: CAIKTDDSYEQYF. The CDR3 coding sequence is TGTGCCATCAAAACAGATGACTCCTACGAGCAGTACTTC. The chain couples TRBV10-3 to TRBJ2-5; no clear D. The J call may be wrong; the DNA end is better matched by TRBJ2-7. Germline CDR1 and CDR2: ENHRY and SYGVKD. The CDR3 is made up of 13 amino acids.

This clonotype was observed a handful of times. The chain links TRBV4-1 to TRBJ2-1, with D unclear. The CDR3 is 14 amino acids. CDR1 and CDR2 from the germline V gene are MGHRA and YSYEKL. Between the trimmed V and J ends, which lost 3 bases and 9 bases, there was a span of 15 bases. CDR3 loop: CASSHEELGFEQFF. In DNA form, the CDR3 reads TGCGCCAGCAGCCATGAAGAGTTGGGCTTTGAGCAGTTCTTC.

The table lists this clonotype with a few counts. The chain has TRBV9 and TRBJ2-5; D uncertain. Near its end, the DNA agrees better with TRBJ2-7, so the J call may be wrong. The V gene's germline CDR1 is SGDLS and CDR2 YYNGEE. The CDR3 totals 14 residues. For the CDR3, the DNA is TGTGCCAGCAGCGGCCAGACAACTTACAACGAGCAGTACTTC. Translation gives CASSGQTTYNEQYF.

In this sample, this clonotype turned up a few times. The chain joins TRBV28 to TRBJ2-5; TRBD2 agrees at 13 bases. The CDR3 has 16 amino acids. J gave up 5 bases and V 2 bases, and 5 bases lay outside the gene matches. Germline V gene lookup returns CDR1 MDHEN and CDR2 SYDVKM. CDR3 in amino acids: CASSLGLAGVYETQYF. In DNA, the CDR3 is TGTGCCAGCAGTTTAGGACTAGCGGGAGTATATGAGACCCAGTACTTC.

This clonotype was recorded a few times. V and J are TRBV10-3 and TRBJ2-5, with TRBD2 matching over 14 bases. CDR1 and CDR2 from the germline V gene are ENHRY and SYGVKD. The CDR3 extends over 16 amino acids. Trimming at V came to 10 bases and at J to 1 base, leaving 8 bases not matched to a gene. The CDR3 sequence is CATGTSGGPPQETQYF. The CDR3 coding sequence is TGTGCCACCGGGACTAGCGGGGGACCTCCCCAAGAGACCCAGTACTTC.